Following are 17 T cell receptor beta chains from one sample sequenced in a study of CD8+ T cells in alopecia areata. Extraction of RNA preceded its reverse transcription into cDNA, which served as the sequencing template. Some clones are missing from TCRdb's copy, which holds only in-frame ones; the method was immunoSEQ multiplex PCR. The data contain around 200,000 clones, 50% to 60% of them singletons. Treatment: oral pan-JAK inhibitor, 5-10 mg twice daily. The source material was CD4+ T cells sorted from blood, sampled at week 4, from a patient treated with tofacitinib. The source of these receptors is a human donor with alopecia areata.

The chain joins TRBV29-1 to TRBJ2-7, with 10 bases identical to TRBD1. CDR1 and CDR2 (germline): SQVTM, ANQGSEA. After removal of 3 bases from V and 5 bases from J, the junction contained 7 bases not matched to a gene. The CDR3 consists of 14 residues. CDR3: CSVEKGQGGNEQYF. The CDR3 coding sequence is TGCAGCGTTGAGAAAGGACAGGGGGGGAACGAGCAGTACTTC.

The chain links TRBV19 to TRBJ2-7; 8 nucleotides match TRBD2. The V and J ends lost 4 bases and 0 bases, in that order; junction bases with no gene match: 8. Germline CDR1 is LNHDA and CDR2 is SQIVND (reference sequence). This CDR3 has 16 amino acids. CDR3 bases: TGTGCCAGTAGTACCCCTGGAGCGGGAGCCTCCTACGAGCAGTACTTC. Translation: CASSTPGAGASYEQYF. The whole variable domain, remainder taken from reference TRBV19 and TRBJ2-7, is DGGITQSPKYLFRKEGQNVTLSCEQNLNHDAMYWYRQDPGQGLRLIYYSQIVNDFQKGDIAEGYSVSREKKESFPLTVTSAQKNPTAFYLCASSTPGAGASYEQYFGPGTRLTVT.

This clone was seen more than once but under ten times. This rearrangement joins TRBV19 to TRBJ2-1; 7 positions match TRBD2. This CDR3 comprises 14 residues. CDR1 and CDR2 from the germline V gene are LNHDA and SQIVND (reference sequence). Trimming cost V 1 base and J 9 bases; bases outside gene matches: 6. The CDR3: CASSIGLAKGEQFF. The CDR3 coding sequence is TGTGCCAGTAGTATAGGACTAGCTAAGGGTGAGCAGTTCTTC. The variable domain in full, completed from reference TRBV19 and TRBJ2-1, reads DGGITQSPKYLFRKEGQNVTLSCEQNLNHDAMYWYRQDPGQGLRLIYYSQIVNDFQKGDIAEGYSVSREKKESFPLTVTSAQKNPTAFYLCASSIGLAKGEQFFGPGTRLTVL.

This clone was seen once. The gene calls are TRBV30 and TRBJ1-2; possibly TRBD1 for D (6 bases). CDR1 is GTSNPN, CDR2 SVGIG, per germline (reference sequence). The CDR3 is 13 amino acids. CDR3 in DNA: TGTGCTGGGGGCGTGGGGTCGGACTATGGCTACACCTTC. It codes for CAGGVGSDYGYTF.

In this sample, this clone turned up a few times. Other DNA variants within this sample encode the same CDR3. The gene calls are TRBV29-1 and TRBJ1-2; perhaps TRBD1 as D (6 bases). Germline V gene sequence: CDR1 SQVTM, CDR2 ANQGSEA. With 6 bases removed from V and 3 bases from J, the gap between germline ends came to 11 bases. The CDR3 covers 12 residues. For the CDR3, the DNA is TGCAGCGTGGTCAGGGGAGACTATGGCTACACCTTC. Translated: CSVVRGDYGYTF.

This clone turned up a few times. V is TRBV5-1 and J is TRBJ1-5; no reliable D call. From germline, CDR1 is SGHRS and CDR2 YFSETQ. This CDR3 contains 15 residues. V was clipped by 0 bases and J by 0 bases, with 7 bases between them. CDR3 protein: CASSLDTRSNQPQHF. CDR3 bases: TGCGCCAGCAGCTTGGACACCCGTAGCAATCAGCCCCAGCATTTT.

The J gene is TRBJ2-3, the V gene TRBV7-2; 10 nucleotides match TRBD2. CDR3 length equals 15 residues. CDR1 and CDR2 from the germline V gene are SGHTA and FQGNSA. J was trimmed by 5 bases and V by 5 bases; bases with no gene match: 7. For the CDR3, the DNA is TGTGCCAGCAGCCCCATGGGACTAGCGAGAGATACGCAGTATTTT. It encodes CASSPMGLARDTQYF.

V is TRBV30 and J is TRBJ2-4; D perhaps matches TRBD2 (5 bases). Germline V lookup: CDR1 GTSNPN, CDR2 SVGIG (reference sequence). V lost 0 bases to trimming and J lost 7 bases, with 10 bases between them. The CDR3 covers 13 residues. The chain's CDR3 is CAWSVSRGNIQYF. The CDR3 nucleotides are TGTGCCTGGAGTGTAAGTCGGGGTAACATTCAGTACTTC.

In its sample, this clone was seen a few times. The V call is TRBV11-2, the J call TRBJ2-2; 7 bases map to TRBD2. CDR1 and CDR2 (germline): SGHAT, FQNNGV. J gave up 1 base and V 2 bases, and 7 bases lay outside the gene matches. This CDR3 is built from 17 residues. The DNA for the CDR3 is TGTGCCAGCAGCTTACGGGGGGACGGCCGGAACACCGGGGAGCTGTTTTTT. Translating gives CASSLRGDGRNTGELFF.

This clone was found a few times. This chain uses TRBV29-1 with TRBJ2-2; 9 nucleotides agree with TRBD1. With V trimmed by 5 bases and J by 3 bases, 13 bases remained unmatched. The CDR3 has 17 residues. The germline CDR1 and CDR2 sequences are SQVTM and ANQGSEA. CDR3 DNA: TGCAGCGTTATCACCGCAGACAGGGGGATGGACACCGGGGAGCTGTTTTTT. Protein sequence: CSVITADRGMDTGELFF.

This clone has only one observation. The chain recombines TRBV30 with TRBJ2-3; D not resolved. Trimming pared 1 base from V and 2 bases from J, leaving 7 bases between. This CDR3 contains 13 residues. CDR1 and CDR2 (germline): GTSNPN, SVGIG (reference sequence). The CDR3 DNA sequence: TGTGCCTGGAGTGGTGGGTACACAGATACGCAGTATTTT. Encoded protein: CAWSGGYTDTQYF.

In this sample, this clone turned up once. V is TRBV30 and J is TRBJ1-1; 8 positions agree with TRBD1. J gave up 4 bases and V 3 bases, and 4 bases lay outside the gene matches. The germline V gene has CDR1 GTSNPN and CDR2 SVGIG (reference sequence). CDR3 length: 13 residues. CDR3: CAWSATGGTEAFF. CDR3 sequence (DNA): TGTGCCTGGAGCGCCACAGGGGGCACTGAAGCTTTCTTT.

The rearrangement uses TRBV29-1 and TRBJ2-1; no firm D call. This CDR3 spans 11 amino acids. Trimming cost V 3 bases and J 8 bases, with 8 bases left between them. Per the germline V gene, CDR1 is SQVTM and CDR2 is ANQGSEA. The CDR3 loop reads CSVDLTYEQFF. CDR3 DNA: TGCAGCGTTGATCTCACCTATGAGCAGTTCTTC.

This clone came up a few times. The gene calls are TRBV29-1 and TRBJ1-2; D might be TRBD1 (5 bases). Germline CDR1 and CDR2: SQVTM and ANQGSEA. Trimming stripped 6 bases from V and 6 bases from J, with 14 bases between. CDR3 length: 12 residues. In DNA, the CDR3 is TGCAGCGTCCTGGAATCGGGGGATGGCTACACCTTC. As protein: CSVLESGDGYTF.

This clone showed up just a few times. The rearrangement links TRBV11-2 to TRBJ2-7; the match to TRBD1 covers 7 bases. This CDR3 is built from 13 residues. CDR1 is SGHAT, CDR2 FQNNGV, per germline. Trimming removed 3 bases from V and 6 bases from J; junction bases left unmatched: 5. The CDR3 loop is CASSLGTAAEQYF. DNA of the CDR3: TGTGCCAGCAGCTTGGGGACAGCTGCCGAGCAGTACTTC.

The chain is built from TRBV29-1 and TRBJ2-3; tentatively, D is TRBD1 (6 bases). The CDR3 spans 14 residues. CDR1 SQVTM and CDR2 ANQGSEA come from the germline V gene. Trimming stripped 3 bases from V and 3 bases from J, with 13 bases between. CDR3 bases: TGCAGCGTTGACGGCAGGGGCTCGACAGATACGCAGTATTTT. It encodes CSVDGRGSTDTQYF.

The chain employs TRBV29-1 and TRBJ2-7; TRBD2 matches 11 bases. This CDR3 is built from 13 residues. Unmatched junction bases numbered 3, after V lost 3 bases and J lost 5 bases. CDR1 is SQVTM, CDR2 ANQGSEA, per germline. CDR3 in amino acids: CSVDTSGSHEQYF. In DNA, the CDR3 is TGCAGCGTTGATACTAGCGGGAGCCACGAGCAGTACTTC.